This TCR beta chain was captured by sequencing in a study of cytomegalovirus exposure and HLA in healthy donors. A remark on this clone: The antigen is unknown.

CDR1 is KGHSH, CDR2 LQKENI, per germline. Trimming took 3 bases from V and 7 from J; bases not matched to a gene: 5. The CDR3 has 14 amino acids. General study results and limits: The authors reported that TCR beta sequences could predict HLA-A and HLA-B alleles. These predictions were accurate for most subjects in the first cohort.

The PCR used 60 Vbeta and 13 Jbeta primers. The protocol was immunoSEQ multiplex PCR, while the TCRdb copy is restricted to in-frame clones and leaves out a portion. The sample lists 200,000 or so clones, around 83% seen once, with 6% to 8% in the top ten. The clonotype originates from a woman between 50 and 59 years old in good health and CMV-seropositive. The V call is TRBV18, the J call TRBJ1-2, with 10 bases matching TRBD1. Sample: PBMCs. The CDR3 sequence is CASSPGTGVSGYTF. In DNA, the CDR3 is TGTGCCAGCTCACCGGGGACAGGGGTTAGTGGCTACACCTTC.